This T cell receptor beta chain was identified during a study of blood T cell repertoires in COVID-19. Looking at the study overall: T cells, B-cell-depleted T cells, or PBMCs supplied cDNA or gDNA.

In the authors' workflow: Amplification with reference gene primers provided the estimates of nucleated cell counts. Method: immunoSEQ multiplex PCR; TCRdb's copy keeps in-frame clones and lacks some. The V and J calls and clone size were taken over from that table, and D and trimming were inferred from the DNA. The sample yields some 670,000 clones, approximately 90% seen once. The V gene's germline CDR1 is MNHEY and CDR2 SVGAGI. V trimming: 5 bases; J trimming: 2 bases; junction bases outside the gene matches: 8. The CDR3 spans 15 residues. Sequenced input: peripheral blood. The J gene is TRBJ2-5, the V gene TRBV6-5; TRBD1 matches at 7 bases. The receptor was isolated from a woman aged 18-29 years with acute or convalescent COVID-19. CDR3 in amino acids: CASSLQGMTQETQYF. The CDR3 DNA follows: TGTGCCAGCAGTCTACAGGGGATGACTCAAGAGACCCAGTACTTC.